Listed below are T cell receptor beta chains from one sample, sequenced in a study of tumor-infiltrating lymphocytes in oesophageal squamous cell carcinoma. TCRdb ran MiXCR on the PCR reads and lists one entry per CDR3 protein. The table lists roughly 16,000 distinct CDR3 sequences, 44% of them singletons. The specimen was blood. All receptors derive from a female donor with esophageal squamous cell carcinoma. Both conserved end residues are part of each CDR3. A D gene is named only where the DNA matches it firmly. Only some rows state a clone size, as once, few, many or a class for expanded clones.

V,J,size,D,CDR3,DNA
TRBV27,TRBJ2-1,.,TRBD2,CASIEMASGSNEQFF,TGTGCCAGCATTGAGATGGCTAGCGGGAGCAATGAGCAGTTCTTC
TRBV7-8,TRBJ2-5,.,.,CASSLNEETQYF,TGTGCCAGCAGCTTGAATGAAGAGACCCAGTACTTC
TRBV7-2,TRBJ2-6,.,.,CASSLERPGLLSSGANVLTF,TGTGCCAGCAGCTTAGAACGACCGGGACTGTTATCCTCTGGGGCCAACGTCCTGACTTTC
TRBV7-2,TRBJ2-4,.,.,CASSSWGDFKNIQYF,TGTGCCAGCAGCTCTTGGGGGGACTTCAAAAACATTCAGTACTTC
TRBV11-2,TRBJ2-5,medium-sized,.,CASSLDQMSQYF,TGTGCCAGCAGCTTAGACCAGATGTCCCAGTACTTC
TRBV18,TRBJ2-7,many,TRBD2,CASSVGNTASGISYEQYF,TGTGCCAGCTCAGTGGGGAACACTGCTAGCGGGATCTCCTACGAGCAGTACTTC
TRBV6-6,TRBJ1-2,medium-sized,.,CASSYSGVVNYGYTF,TGTGCCAGCAGTTACTCGGGGGTAGTGAACTATGGCTACACCTTC
TRBV25-1,TRBJ1-2,.,.,CASSEMESYGYTF,TGTGCCAGCAGTGAAATGGAATCCTATGGCTACACCTTC
TRBV6-5,TRBJ2-5,.,TRBD2,CASSRGLAESTQYF,TGTGCCAGCAGTAGAGGACTAGCGGAGTCGACCCAGTACTTC
TRBV7-2,TRBJ2-5,.,.,CASIDSTTAQETQYF,TGTGCCAGCATCGATTCTACTACGGCCCAAGAGACCCAGTACTTC
TRBV24-1,TRBJ2-7,.,.,CATSPPQGYEQYF,TGTGCCACCAGTCCCCCGCAGGGCTACGAGCAGTACTTC
TRBV19,TRBJ2-1,many,.,CASSMAPPSTSYNEQFF,TGTGCCAGTAGTATGGCCCCCCCTAGCACCTCCTACAATGAGCAGTTCTTC
TRBV6-1,TRBJ2-3,.,.,CASSYLGGSQYF,TGTGCCAGCAGTTATTTAGGCGGATCGCAGTATTTT
TRBV18,TRBJ2-1,.,TRBD2,CASSPSTSGGVGEQFF,TGTGCCAGCTCACCTTCGACTAGCGGGGGGGTCGGCGAGCAGTTCTTC
TRBV10-3,TRBJ2-7,many,TRBD2,CAISDRGLAGVSYEQYF,TGTGCCATCAGTGACCGGGGACTAGCGGGAGTGTCCTACGAGCAGTACTTC
TRBV6-2/TRBV6-3,TRBJ2-5,large,TRBD2,CASSYSSEASGPQETQYF,TGTGCCAGCAGTTACTCTTCCGAGGCTAGCGGGCCGCAAGAGACCCAGTACTTC
TRBV5-1,TRBJ1-4,few,TRBD1,CASSLGQGEYEKLFF,TGCGCCAGCAGCTTGGGTCAGGGGGAGTATGAAAAACTGTTTTTT
TRBV27,TRBJ2-1,.,.,CASSLSGSNEQFF,TGTGCCAGCAGTTTATCAGGGAGCAATGAGCAGTTCTTC
TRBV7-6,TRBJ2-1,.,TRBD2,CASSRRAVAGPF,TGTGCCAGCAGCCGAAGGGCGGTAGCGGGCCCCTTC
TRBV7-2,TRBJ2-1,once,.,CASSPFEGGHEQFF,TGTGCCAGCAGCCCCTTCGAGGGCGGGCATGAGCAGTTCTTC
TRBV14,TRBJ2-7,many,.,CASSLGYEQYF,TGTGCCAGCAGCCTAGGTTACGAGCAGTACTTC
TRBV7-2,TRBJ2-4,many,.,CASSLGTDRNIQYF,TGTGCCAGCAGCTTAGGGACCGACAGAAACATTCAGTACTTC
TRBV7-8,TRBJ2-7,.,.,CASSLGRAYEQYF,TGTGCCAGCAGCTTAGGGAGGGCCTACGAGCAGTACTTC
TRBV7-7,TRBJ2-7,many,.,CASSLALGGLGLSYNEQYF,TGTGCTAGCAGCTTAGCGCTCGGGGGTTTGGGCCTCTCCTACAATGAGCAGTACTTC
TRBV24-1,TRBJ2-2,.,TRBD1,CATSDLVSGTVLVGELFF,TGTGCCACCAGTGATTTGGTATCGGGGACAGTTCTAGTAGGGGAGCTGTTTTTT
TRBV12-3/TRBV12-4,TRBJ2-5,medium-sized,.,CASSLGQETQYF,TGTGCCAGCAGTTTAGGCCAAGAGACCCAGTACTTC
TRBV12-3/TRBV12-4,TRBJ2-1,.,.,CASSLMGSSYNEQFF,TGTGCCAGCAGTTTAATGGGGAGCTCCTACAATGAGCAGTTCTTC
TRBV19,TRBJ1-2,.,TRBD1,CASSIVDRYGYTF,TGTGCCAGTAGTATTGTGGACAGGTATGGCTACACCTTC
TRBV5-1,TRBJ1-2,many,.,CASREPGNHYGYTF,TGCGCCAGCAGGGAACCAGGAAACCACTATGGCTACACCTTC
TRBV7-2,TRBJ1-5,.,.,CASTIGRGASVGNQPQHF,TGTGCCAGCACCATCGGACGGGGGGCATCGGTTGGCAATCAGCCCCAGCATTTT
TRBV7-8,TRBJ1-1,medium-sized,.,CASSLNRADTEAFF,TGTGCCAGCAGCTTAAACCGCGCGGACACTGAAGCTTTCTTT
TRBV12-3/TRBV12-4,TRBJ2-5,.,TRBD1,CASSSSGTGNQETQYF,TGTGCCAGCAGTTCGTCCGGGACAGGGAACCAAGAGACCCAGTACTTC
TRBV11-2,TRBJ2-7,.,TRBD1,CASGQGAYEQYF,TGTGCCAGCGGACAGGGGGCATACGAGCAGTACTTC
TRBV10-3,TRBJ1-2,.,.,CAISEFHSGNYGYTF,TGTGCCATCAGTGAGTTTCACTCAGGGAACTATGGCTACACCTTC
TRBV15,TRBJ1-3,.,.,CATSVGGGVGNTIYF,TGTGCCACCAGCGTAGGGGGGGGCGTTGGAAACACCATATATTTT
TRBV27,TRBJ1-2,many,.,CASSLNSAGANYGYTF,TGTGCCAGCAGTTTAAATTCGGCAGGAGCCAACTATGGCTACACCTTC
TRBV6-1,TRBJ2-7,.,TRBD1,CASSEPGQGTYEQYF,TGTGCCAGCAGTGAACCGGGACAGGGGACCTACGAGCAGTACTTC
TRBV7-3,TRBJ2-5,.,.,CASSGGASRETQYF,TGTGCCAGCAGCGGGGGGGCCTCTCGAGAGACCCAGTACTTC
TRBV11-2,TRBJ1-2,.,TRBD1,CASSFQGVGHNF,TGTGCCAGCAGCTTTCAGGGGGTAGGCCACAACTTC
TRBV7-6,TRBJ2-1,few,.,CASSRGLDRAHNEQFF,TGTGCCAGCAGCCGAGGGTTGGACCGCGCACACAATGAGCAGTTCTTC
TRBV2,TRBJ2-1,.,.,CASRVNPYNEQFF,TGTGCCAGCAGAGTAAACCCCTACAATGAGCAGTTCTTC
TRBV7-8,TRBJ2-7,.,.,CASSPGSDGSYEQYF,TGTGCCAGCAGCCCCGGGTCGGACGGTTCCTACGAGCAGTACTTC
TRBV7-3,TRBJ2-1,few,.,CASSLTDLDPNEQFF,TGTGCCAGCAGCTTAACGGATTTGGACCCAAATGAGCAGTTCTTC
TRBV24-1,TRBJ2-5,many,.,CATSASYQETQYF,TGTGCCACCAGTGCGTCATACCAAGAGACCCAGTACTTC
TRBV24-1,TRBJ1-6,.,TRBD1,CATRTGTLGFTPPLRF,TGTGCCACCAGGACAGGGACTCTAGGGTTCACCCCTCCACTTCGGTTC
TRBV5-1,TRBJ2-3,many,TRBD2,CASSPQAGGSTDTQYF,TGCGCCAGCAGCCCCCAGGCGGGAGGTTCCACAGATACGCAGTATTTT
TRBV10-2,TRBJ2-5,.,.,CASNLGPRETQYF,TGCGCCAGCAATCTAGGGCCGCGAGAGACCCAGTACTTC
TRBV7-2,TRBJ2-7,many,.,CASSLASSYEQYF,TGTGCCAGCAGCCTGGCAAGCTCCTACGAGCAGTACTTC
TRBV7-2,TRBJ2-1,.,TRBD2,CASSFLAGRGANEQFF,TGTGCCAGCAGCTTCCTAGCGGGCCGTGGGGCCAATGAGCAGTTCTTC
TRBV7-2,TRBJ2-7,.,.,CAGSLGGGRLNEQYF,TGTGCCGGCAGCTTAGGGGGGGGGAGGCTCAATGAGCAGTACTTC
TRBV6-1,TRBJ1-5,.,.,CASSEVLADYSNQPQHF,TGTGCCAGCAGTGAAGTCCTGGCAGACTATAGCAATCAGCCCCAGCATTTT
TRBV7-6,TRBJ2-3,.,TRBD2,CASSTASGGGTDTQYF,TGTGCCAGCAGCACCGCTAGCGGGGGAGGCACAGATACGCAGTATTTT
TRBV7-2,TRBJ2-7,.,TRBD1,CASSQLGQGYEQYF,TGTGCCAGCAGCCAACTCGGACAGGGCTACGAGCAGTACTTC
TRBV7-9,TRBJ2-4,.,TRBD1,CASSPRSGTGVQNIQYF,TGTGCCAGCAGCCCGCGGTCAGGGACAGGGGTCCAAAACATTCAGTACTTC
TRBV7-3,TRBJ2-5,medium-sized,.,CASSLNAQGSQETQYF,TGTGCCAGCAGCTTAAATGCCCAGGGGAGCCAAGAGACCCAGTACTTC